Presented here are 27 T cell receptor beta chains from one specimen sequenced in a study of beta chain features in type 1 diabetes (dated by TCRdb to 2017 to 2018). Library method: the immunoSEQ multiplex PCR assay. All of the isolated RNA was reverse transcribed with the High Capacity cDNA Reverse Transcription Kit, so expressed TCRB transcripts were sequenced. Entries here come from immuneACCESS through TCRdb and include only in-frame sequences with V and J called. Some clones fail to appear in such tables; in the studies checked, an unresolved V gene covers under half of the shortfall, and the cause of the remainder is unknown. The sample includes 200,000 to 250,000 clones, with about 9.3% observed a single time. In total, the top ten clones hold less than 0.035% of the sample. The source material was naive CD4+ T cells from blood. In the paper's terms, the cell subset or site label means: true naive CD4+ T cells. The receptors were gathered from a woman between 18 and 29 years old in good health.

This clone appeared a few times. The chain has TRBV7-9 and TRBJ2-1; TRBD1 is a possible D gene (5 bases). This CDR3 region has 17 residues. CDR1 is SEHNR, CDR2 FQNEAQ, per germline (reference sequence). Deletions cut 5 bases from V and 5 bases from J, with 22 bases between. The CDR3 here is CASSARQKFPKDNEQFF. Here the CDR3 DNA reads TGTGCCAGCAGCGCAAGACAGAAGTTCCCAAAAGACAATGAGCAGTTCTTC.

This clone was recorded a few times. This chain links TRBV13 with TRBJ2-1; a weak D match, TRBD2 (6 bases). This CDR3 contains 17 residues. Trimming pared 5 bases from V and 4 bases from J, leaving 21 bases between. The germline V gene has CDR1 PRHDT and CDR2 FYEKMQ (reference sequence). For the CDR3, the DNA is TGTGCCAGCAGCCCAAACGGAGGGAAGGGAAATTACAATGAGCAGTTCTTC. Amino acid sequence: CASSPNGGKGNYNEQFF.

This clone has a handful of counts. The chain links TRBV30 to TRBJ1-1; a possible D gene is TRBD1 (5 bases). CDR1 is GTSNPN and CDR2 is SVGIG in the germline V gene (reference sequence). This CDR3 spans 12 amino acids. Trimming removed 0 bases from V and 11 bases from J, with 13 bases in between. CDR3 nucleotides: TGTGCCTGGAGTGTACCAGGGCGTGTTGCTTTCTTT. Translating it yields CAWSVPGRVAFF.

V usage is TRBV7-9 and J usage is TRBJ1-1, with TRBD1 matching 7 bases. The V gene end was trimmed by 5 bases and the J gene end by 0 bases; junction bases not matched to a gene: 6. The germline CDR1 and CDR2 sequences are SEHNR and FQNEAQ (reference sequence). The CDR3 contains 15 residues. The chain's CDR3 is CASSNVGQMNTEAFF. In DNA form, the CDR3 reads TGTGCCAGCAGCAATGTGGGACAGATGAACACTGAAGCTTTCTTT.

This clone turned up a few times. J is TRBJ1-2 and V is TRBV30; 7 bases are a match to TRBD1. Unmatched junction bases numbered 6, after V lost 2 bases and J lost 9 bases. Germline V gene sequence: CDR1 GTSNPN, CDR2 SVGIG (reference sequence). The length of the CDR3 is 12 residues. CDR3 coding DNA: TGTGCCTGGAGTCAGAGGGGGCGGAGCTACACCTTC. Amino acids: CAWSQRGRSYTF.

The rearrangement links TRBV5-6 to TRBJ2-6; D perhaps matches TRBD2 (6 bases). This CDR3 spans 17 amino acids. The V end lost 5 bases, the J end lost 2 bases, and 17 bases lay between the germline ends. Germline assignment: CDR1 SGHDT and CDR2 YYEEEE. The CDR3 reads CASSYLSGVTGANVLTF. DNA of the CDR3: TGTGCCAGCAGTTACTTGTCGGGGGTTACTGGGGCCAACGTCCTGACTTTC.

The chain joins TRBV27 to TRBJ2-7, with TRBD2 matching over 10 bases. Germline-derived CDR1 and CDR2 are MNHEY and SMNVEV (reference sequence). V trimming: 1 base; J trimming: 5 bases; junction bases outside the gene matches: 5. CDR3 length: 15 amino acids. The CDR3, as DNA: TGTGCCAGCAGTTTATGGCCTAGCGGGAGAAACGAGCAGTACTTC. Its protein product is CASSLWPSGRNEQYF.

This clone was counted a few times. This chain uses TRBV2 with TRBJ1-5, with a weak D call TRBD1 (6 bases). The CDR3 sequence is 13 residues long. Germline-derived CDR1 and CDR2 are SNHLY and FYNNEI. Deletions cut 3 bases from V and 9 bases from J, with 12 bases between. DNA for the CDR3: TGTGCCAGCAGTGACACAGGGAAGCTGCCCCAGCATTTT. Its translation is CASSDTGKLPQHF. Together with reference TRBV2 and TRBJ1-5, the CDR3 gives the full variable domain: EPEVTQTPSHQVTQMGQEVILRCVPISNHLYFYWYRQILGQKVEFLVSFYNNEISEKSEIFDDQFSVERPDGSNFTLKIRSTKLEDSAMYFCASSDTGKLPQHFGDGTRLSIL.

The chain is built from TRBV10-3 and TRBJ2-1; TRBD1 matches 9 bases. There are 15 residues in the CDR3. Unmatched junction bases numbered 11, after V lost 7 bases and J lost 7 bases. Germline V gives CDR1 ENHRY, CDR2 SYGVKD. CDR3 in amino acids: CAITPGQGVRNEQFF. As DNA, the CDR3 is TGTGCCATCACCCCGGGACAGGGTGTCAGGAATGAGCAGTTCTTC.

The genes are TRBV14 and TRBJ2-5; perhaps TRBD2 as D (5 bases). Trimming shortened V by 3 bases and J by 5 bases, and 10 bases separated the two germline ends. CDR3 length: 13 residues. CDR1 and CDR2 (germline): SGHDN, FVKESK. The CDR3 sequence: CASSQGLAETQYF. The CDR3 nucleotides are TGTGCCAGCAGCCAGGGTCTAGCCGAGACCCAGTACTTC. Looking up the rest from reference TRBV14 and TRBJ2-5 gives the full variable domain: EAGVTQFPSHSVIEKGQTVTLRCDPISGHDNLYWYRRVMGKEIKFLLHFVKESKQDESGMPNNRFLAERTGGTYSTLKVQPAELEDSGVYFCASSQGLAETQYFGPGTRLLVL.

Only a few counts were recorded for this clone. The CDR3 reads CASRLQGAHTEAFF. As DNA, the CDR3 is TGTGCCAGCAGACTACAGGGGGCCCACACTGAAGCTTTCTTT. V and J are TRBV6-5 and TRBJ1-1; 9 positions agree with TRBD1. Germline values: CDR1 MNHEY, CDR2 SVGAGI. J gave up 3 bases and V 6 bases, and 5 bases lay outside the gene matches. This CDR3 has 14 amino acids.

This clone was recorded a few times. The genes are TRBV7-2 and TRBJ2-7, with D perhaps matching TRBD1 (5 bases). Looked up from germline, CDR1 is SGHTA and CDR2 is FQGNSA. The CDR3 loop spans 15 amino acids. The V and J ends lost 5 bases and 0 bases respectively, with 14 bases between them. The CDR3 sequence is CASSVRQPSSYEQYF. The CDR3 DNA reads TGTGCCAGCAGCGTTCGACAGCCCAGCTCCTACGAGCAGTACTTC.

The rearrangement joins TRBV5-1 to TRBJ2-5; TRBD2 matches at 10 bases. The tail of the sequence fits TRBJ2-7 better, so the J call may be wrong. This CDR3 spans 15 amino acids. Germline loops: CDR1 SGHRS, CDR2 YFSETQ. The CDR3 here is CASSYGLADSYEQYF. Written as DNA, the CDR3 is TGCGCCAGCAGCTACGGACTAGCGGACTCCTACGAGCAGTACTTC.

This CDR3 reads CAWSGGQGTNTEAFF. For the CDR3, the DNA is TGTGCCTGGAGTGGAGGACAGGGGACTAACACTGAAGCTTTCTTT. V gene TRBV30 combines with J gene TRBJ1-1, with 9 bases fitting TRBD1. The CDR3 extends over 15 amino acids. After removal of 1 base from V and 2 bases from J, the junction contained 5 bases not matched to a gene. The germline V gene has CDR1 GTSNPN and CDR2 SVGIG (reference sequence).

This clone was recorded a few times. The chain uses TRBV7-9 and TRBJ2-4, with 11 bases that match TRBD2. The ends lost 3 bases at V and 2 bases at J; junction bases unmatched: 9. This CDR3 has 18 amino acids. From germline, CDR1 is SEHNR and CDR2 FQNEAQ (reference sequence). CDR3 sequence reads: CASSFWGLADLSKNIQYF. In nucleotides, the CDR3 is TGTGCCAGCAGCTTTTGGGGACTAGCGGATCTGTCCAAAAACATTCAGTACTTC.

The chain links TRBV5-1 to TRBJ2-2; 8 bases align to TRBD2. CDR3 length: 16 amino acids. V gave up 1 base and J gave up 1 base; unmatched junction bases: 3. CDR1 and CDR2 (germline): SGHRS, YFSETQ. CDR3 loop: CASSLNLAGNTGELFF. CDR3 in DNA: TGCGCCAGCAGCTTGAACCTAGCGGGGAACACCGGGGAGCTGTTTTTT.

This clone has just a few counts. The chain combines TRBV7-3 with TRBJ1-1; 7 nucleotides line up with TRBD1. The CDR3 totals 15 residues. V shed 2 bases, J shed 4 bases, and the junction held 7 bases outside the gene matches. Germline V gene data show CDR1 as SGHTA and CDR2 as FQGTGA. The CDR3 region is CASSLLGGGSTEAFF. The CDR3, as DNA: TGTGCCAGCAGCTTACTAGGGGGCGGAAGCACTGAAGCTTTCTTT.

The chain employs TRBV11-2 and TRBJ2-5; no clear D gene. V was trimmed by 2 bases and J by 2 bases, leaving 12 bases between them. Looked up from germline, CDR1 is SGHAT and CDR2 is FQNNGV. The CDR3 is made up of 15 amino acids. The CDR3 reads CASSLSVWQQETQYF. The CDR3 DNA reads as TGTGCCAGCAGCTTATCTGTTTGGCAGCAAGAGACCCAGTACTTC.

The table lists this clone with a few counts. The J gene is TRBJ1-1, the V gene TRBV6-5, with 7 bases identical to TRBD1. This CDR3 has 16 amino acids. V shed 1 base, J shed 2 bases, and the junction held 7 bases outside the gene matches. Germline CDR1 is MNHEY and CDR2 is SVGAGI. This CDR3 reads CASSYLQSGGNTEAFF. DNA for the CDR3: TGTGCCAGCAGTTACTTACAATCAGGGGGAAACACTGAAGCTTTCTTT.

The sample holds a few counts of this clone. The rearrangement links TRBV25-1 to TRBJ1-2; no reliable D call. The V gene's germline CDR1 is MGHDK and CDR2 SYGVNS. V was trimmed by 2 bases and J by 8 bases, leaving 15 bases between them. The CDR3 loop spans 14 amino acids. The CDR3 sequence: CASSEGKLLGGYTF. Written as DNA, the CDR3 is TGTGCCAGCAGTGAAGGAAAGCTTTTGGGCGGCTACACCTTC.

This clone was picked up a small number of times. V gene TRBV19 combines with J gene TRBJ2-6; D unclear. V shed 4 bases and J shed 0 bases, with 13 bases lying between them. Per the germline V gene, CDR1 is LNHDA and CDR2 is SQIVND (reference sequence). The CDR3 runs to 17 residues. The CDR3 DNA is TGTGCCAGTAGTAAGGAGTCTATCCCCTCTGGGGCCAACGTCCTGACTTTC. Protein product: CASSKESIPSGANVLTF.

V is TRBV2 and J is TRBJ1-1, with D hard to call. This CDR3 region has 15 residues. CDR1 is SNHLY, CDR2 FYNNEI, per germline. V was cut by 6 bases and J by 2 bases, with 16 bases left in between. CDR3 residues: CASRESEQPNTEAFF. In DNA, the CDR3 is TGTGCCAGCAGGGAATCGGAACAGCCTAACACTGAAGCTTTCTTT.

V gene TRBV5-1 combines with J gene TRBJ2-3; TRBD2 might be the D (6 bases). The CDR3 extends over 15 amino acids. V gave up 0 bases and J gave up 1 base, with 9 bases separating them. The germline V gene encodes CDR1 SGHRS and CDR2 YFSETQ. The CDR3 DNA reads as TGCGCCAGCAGCTTGGTAGCGGTGGGCACAGATACGCAGTATTTT. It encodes CASSLVAVGTDTQYF.

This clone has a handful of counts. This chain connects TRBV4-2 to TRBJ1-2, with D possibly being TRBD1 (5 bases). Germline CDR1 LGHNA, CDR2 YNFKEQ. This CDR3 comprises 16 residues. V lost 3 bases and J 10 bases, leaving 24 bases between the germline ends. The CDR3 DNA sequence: TGTGCCAGCAGCCAGCTAACGGAAGGGGTGATAAAGGACTACACCTTC. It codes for CASSQLTEGVIKDYTF.

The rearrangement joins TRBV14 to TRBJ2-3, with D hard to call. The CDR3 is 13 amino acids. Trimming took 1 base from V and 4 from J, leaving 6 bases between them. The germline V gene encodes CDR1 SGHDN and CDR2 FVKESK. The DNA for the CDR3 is TGTGCCAGCAGCCAAGCCGGGTCAGATACGCAGTATTTT. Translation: CASSQAGSDTQYF.

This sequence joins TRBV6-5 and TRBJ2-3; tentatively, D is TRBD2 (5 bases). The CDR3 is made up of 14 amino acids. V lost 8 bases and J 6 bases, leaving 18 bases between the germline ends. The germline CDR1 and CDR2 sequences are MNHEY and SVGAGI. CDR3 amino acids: CASRRTLSGDTQYF. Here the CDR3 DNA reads TGTGCCAGCCGCCGGACGTTATCGGGGGATACGCAGTATTTT.

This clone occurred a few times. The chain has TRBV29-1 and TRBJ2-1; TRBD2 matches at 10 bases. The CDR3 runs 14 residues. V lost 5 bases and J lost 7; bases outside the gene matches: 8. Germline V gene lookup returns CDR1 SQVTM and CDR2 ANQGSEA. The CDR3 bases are TGCAGCGTTCGGCTAGCGGGAGCCGGAAATGAGCAGTTCTTC. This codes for CSVRLAGAGNEQFF.